These 30 T cell receptor beta chains were all obtained from the same sample, sequenced in a study of monozygotic twins with inflammatory bowel disease. TCRdb reprocessed the 5' RACE reads, with one entry per CDR3 protein and no DNA. The ten top clones account for about 2.6%, within a sample of 350,000 to 550,000 distinct CDR3 sequences. The sample taken for sequencing was blood. These TCRs come from a human donor with ulcerative colitis or Crohn's disease, or a healthy co-twin of an affected twin (not recorded which).

V is TRBV6-1 and J is TRBJ2-3; with no DNA, the TCRdb D assignment of TRBD1 cannot be verified. CDR1 MNHNS and CDR2 SASEGT come from the germline V gene. This CDR3 has 15 amino acids. CDR3 sequence: CASRNRDAPLDTQYF.

V usage is TRBV6-5 and J usage is TRBJ1-5. Germline CDR1 and CDR2: MNHEY and SVGAGI. The CDR3 length is 14 residues. Here the CDR3 reads CASSPRQGDQPQHF.

The chain uses TRBV4-2 and TRBJ1-1; TCRdb's D call of TRBD1 is untestable without DNA. Germline CDR1 and CDR2: LGHNA and YNFKEQ. The CDR3 covers 18 residues. CDR3 amino acids: CASSQEITMSGPYTEAFF.

The chain carries TRBV12-3 or TRBV12-4 and TRBJ1-1; without DNA, the TCRdb call of TRBD1 cannot be checked. The CDR3 runs to 14 residues. This CDR3 is CASRIGTPNTEAFF.

The chain couples TRBV28 to TRBJ1-6. The CDR3 is 12 residues long. Germline V gives CDR1 MDHEN, CDR2 SYDVKM. The chain's CDR3 is CASTTPLSPLHF.

J is TRBJ2-1 and V is TRBV29-1; TCRdb's D gene call, TRBD1, goes unchecked for lack of DNA. This CDR3 has 15 amino acids. Germline V gene data show CDR1 as SQVTM and CDR2 as ANQGSEA. The CDR3 sequence: CSVERSGQSYNEQFF.

The V and J genes are TRBV7-2 and TRBJ2-4. The CDR3 is 17 residues long. Per germline, CDR1 SGHTA and CDR2 FQGNSA. This CDR3 is CASSLKGRLNGKNIQYF.

The chain combines TRBV12-3 or TRBV12-4 with TRBJ2-1. This CDR3 is 15 amino acids long. This CDR3 is CASSSSGNPYNEQFF.

The chain combines TRBV6-2 or TRBV6-3 with TRBJ2-6; TCRdb's assignment of TRBD2 cannot be checked, as there is no DNA. There are 15 residues in the CDR3. Germline-derived CDR1 and CDR2 are MNHEY and SVGEGT. CDR3 sequence: CASSREGTGANVLTF.

The chain links TRBV2 to TRBJ1-1. From germline, CDR1 is SNHLY and CDR2 FYNNEI. The CDR3 extends over 13 amino acids. CDR3 residues: CASSEEMNTEAFF.

The chain employs TRBV10-3 and TRBJ1-1. The germline V gene encodes CDR1 ENHRY and CDR2 SYGVKD. CDR3 length: 13 amino acids. CDR3 protein: CAIKASMNTEAFF.

The gene calls are TRBV19 and TRBJ1-2; the D call of TRBD1 rests on TCRdb alone, since no DNA is present to check it. CDR1 and CDR2 (germline): LNHDA, SQIVND (reference sequence). The CDR3 has 15 amino acids. CDR3 residues: CASSIDRGPYYGYTF.

The chain links TRBV20-1 to TRBJ2-3; no DNA is available, so the TRBD2 call from TCRdb remains unchecked. The CDR3 spans 14 residues. The germline CDR1 and CDR2 sequences are DFQATT and SNEGSKA (reference sequence). The CDR3 here is CSARPQRPTDTQYF.

The chain recombines TRBV20-1 with TRBJ2-4; TCRdb names TRBD2, which stays unverified in the absence of DNA. Germline CDR1 DFQATT, CDR2 SNEGSKA (reference sequence). The CDR3 totals 18 residues. CDR3 protein: CSAGPWLAGEELRGIQYF.

The V call is TRBV7-3, the J call TRBJ2-2; the TCRdb call, TRBD1, lacks DNA for checking. Germline loops: CDR1 SGHTA, CDR2 FQGTGA. The CDR3 spans 15 residues. The CDR3 is CAISLGQARTGELFF.

The V gene is TRBV20-1, the J gene TRBJ2-1; TCRdb lists TRBD1, though no DNA is available to test this call. The CDR3 has 11 residues. Germline loops: CDR1 DFQATT, CDR2 SNEGSKA (reference sequence). The CDR3 reads CSAPLGAEQFF.

This chain links TRBV7-6 with TRBJ2-1; absent DNA, TCRdb's TRBD2 call cannot be checked. Germline V gene sequence: CDR1 SGHVS, CDR2 FNYEAQ. This CDR3 is built from 16 residues. CDR3: CASSTPSSGGPPEQFF.

The V call is TRBV30, the J call TRBJ2-2; TCRdb lists TRBD1, though no DNA is available to test this call. The CDR3 runs 14 residues. Germline V gene lookup returns CDR1 GTSNPN and CDR2 SVGIG (reference sequence). This chain's CDR3 is CAWTGPPNTGELFF.

The rearrangement uses TRBV5-1 and TRBJ2-4; no DNA is available, so the TRBD1 call from TCRdb remains unchecked. This CDR3 spans 15 amino acids. The germline CDR1 and CDR2 sequences are SGHRS and YFSETQ. CDR3 protein: CASSLGTPGVNIQYF.

The chain recombines TRBV7-9 with TRBJ2-7; TCRdb indicates TRBD1, and absent DNA this call remains unverified. The CDR3 is 13 residues long. Looked up from germline, CDR1 is SEHNR and CDR2 is FQNEAQ (reference sequence). The CDR3 loop is CASSLAGGYEQYF. Based on the CDR3 plus reference TRBV7-9 and TRBJ2-7, the full variable domain is DTGVSQNPRHKITKRGQNVTFRCDPISEHNRLYWYRQTLGQGPEFLTYFQNEAQLEKSRLLSDRFSAERPKGSFSTLEIQRTEQGDSAMYLCASSLAGGYEQYFGPGTRLTVT.

The CDR3 protein is CASSRTSSGANVLTF. The V call is TRBV6-1, the J call TRBJ2-6. CDR3 length: 15 residues. Germline values: CDR1 MNHNS, CDR2 SASEGT.

CDR3 protein: CASSFVPNTGELFF. The V and J genes are TRBV5-1 and TRBJ2-2. This CDR3 contains 14 residues. Germline CDR1 reads SGHRS; CDR2 reads YFSETQ.

The CDR3 spells CASSPTLTSGGETQYF. The V gene is TRBV6-1, the J gene TRBJ2-5; TCRdb's D call of TRBD2 is untestable without DNA. The CDR3 runs to 16 residues. Germline V gene data show CDR1 as MNHNS and CDR2 as SASEGT.

The gene calls are TRBV28 and TRBJ1-1. From germline, CDR1 is MDHEN and CDR2 SYDVKM. The CDR3 spans 15 residues. The CDR3 loop is CASSLRGVSNTEAFF.

The gene calls are TRBV6-1 and TRBJ2-2; TCRdb names TRBD1, which stays unverified in the absence of DNA. Germline CDR1 is MNHNS and CDR2 is SASEGT. CDR3 length: 16 amino acids. CDR3 sequence reads: CASGYWRLSVTGELFF.

The V and J genes are TRBV5-5 and TRBJ2-1; with no DNA, the TCRdb D assignment of TRBD1 cannot be verified. The CDR3 length is 16 residues. Germline-derived CDR1 and CDR2 are SGHKS and YYEKEE (reference sequence). CDR3 residues: CASSLTGQGTNNEQFF.

The gene calls are TRBV6-2 or TRBV6-3 and TRBJ2-1; the TRBD2 assignment by TCRdb is unverifiable without DNA. This CDR3 region has 16 residues. Germline V gene sequence: CDR1 MNHEY, CDR2 SVGEGT. CDR3: CASSYRSGMHDNEQFF.

J is TRBJ1-1 and V is TRBV12-3 or TRBV12-4; TCRdb's D gene call, TRBD1, goes unchecked for lack of DNA. The CDR3 has 15 residues. This CDR3 reads CASTYGRLGGTEAFF.

The chain recombines TRBV2 with TRBJ2-3; TCRdb picks TRBD2, but there is no DNA to check that call. Per the germline V gene, CDR1 is SNHLY and CDR2 is FYNNEI. The CDR3 loop spans 13 amino acids. The CDR3 loop is CASSEGQRNTQYF.

This sequence joins TRBV7-2 and TRBJ1-2; lacking DNA, the TRBD1 call made by TCRdb goes unchecked. Germline V CDR1 and CDR2: SGHTA, FQGNSA. The CDR3 has 13 amino acids. Here the CDR3 reads CASSLQGFYGYTF.